The 21 T cell receptor beta chains reported below all come from one sample, sequenced in a study of blood T cell repertoires in COVID-19. Libraries were prepared by immunoSEQ multiplex PCR; TCRdb keeps only in-frame clonotypes and omits some of them. Here the sample spans 200,000 to 250,000 clones, around 84% being singletons. Sequencing was carried out using peripheral blood. All receptors come from an elderly woman with COVID-19, enrolled during active disease.

The V call is TRBV19, the J call TRBJ1-1; D call uncertain. Germline V CDR1 and CDR2: LNHDA, SQIVND (reference sequence). This CDR3 is 15 amino acids long. Trimming pared 5 bases from V and 4 bases from J, leaving 17 bases between. CDR3 residues: CASSPGSTPGTEAFF. The CDR3 nucleotides read TGTGCCAGTAGTCCCGGGAGCACTCCCGGCACTGAAGCTTTCTTT.

The V call is TRBV5-1, the J call TRBJ1-2; 12 bases are a match to TRBD1. With V trimmed by 4 bases and J by 7 bases, 2 bases remained unmatched. Germline values: CDR1 SGHRS, CDR2 YFSETQ. The CDR3 has 13 residues. The CDR3: CASSKGQGAGYTF. In DNA, the CDR3 is TGCGCCAGCAGCAAGGGACAGGGGGCTGGCTACACCTTC.

The V call is TRBV7-9, the J call TRBJ2-3; weak D call: TRBD2 (5 bases). The V gene lost 5 bases and the J gene lost 6 bases, with 21 bases spanning the gap. CDR1 SEHNR and CDR2 FQNEAQ come from the germline V gene (reference sequence). This CDR3 comprises 16 residues. The CDR3 spells CASSLGLASMGDTQYF. The CDR3 DNA reads as TGTGCCAGCAGCCTAGGGCTAGCCTCCATGGGTGATACGCAGTATTTT.

The CDR3, as DNA: TGTGCCAGCAGTAGGCGGGACAGTAATTCACCCCTCCACTTT. Its translation: CASSRRDSNSPLHF. The V and J genes are TRBV6-5 and TRBJ1-6; 7 bases match TRBD1. J lost 6 bases, V lost 5 bases, and 4 bases had no gene match. The germline gives CDR1 MNHEY, CDR2 SVGAGI. This CDR3 has 14 residues.

V and J are TRBV6-5 and TRBJ1-4; the D gene is possibly TRBD1 (6 bases). Germline V lookup: CDR1 MNHEY, CDR2 SVGAGI. The CDR3 loop spans 15 amino acids. Trimming cost V 5 bases and J 2 bases, with 12 bases left between them. CDR3 nucleotide sequence: TGTGCCAGCAGTCTAAGGGGGTCGACTAATGAAAAACTGTTTTTT. Translation gives CASSLRGSTNEKLFF.

The gene calls are TRBV29-1 and TRBJ2-7; D possibly corresponds to TRBD2 (7 bases). CDR1 is SQVTM, CDR2 ANQGSEA, per germline. The CDR3 has 13 residues. The V end was cut by 6 bases, the J end by 2 bases, with 14 bases between. CDR3 sequence reads: CSVKRDTPYEQYF. The DNA of the CDR3 is TGCAGCGTGAAGCGGGACACCCCCTACGAGCAGTACTTC.

The gene calls are TRBV3-1 (or the pseudogene TRBV3-2) and TRBJ1-1; D is unresolved. V lost 2 bases and J 6 bases, leaving 16 bases between the germline ends. The germline gives CDR1 LGHDT, CDR2 YNNKEL (reference sequence). This CDR3 has 15 amino acids. The CDR3 DNA reads TGTGCCAGCAGCCAAAGGCGAGCACTAGCCTCTGAAGCTTTCTTT. It translates to CASSQRRALASEAFF.

The chain has TRBV18 and TRBJ1-3, with D perhaps matching TRBD1 (5 bases). The CDR3 loop spans 15 amino acids. Germline lookup yields CDR1 KGHSH and CDR2 LQKENI. V was shortened by 2 bases and J by 2 bases, with 10 bases between the two germline ends. This CDR3 is CASSPGDSAGNTIYF. CDR3 DNA: TGTGCCAGCTCACCAGGGGACTCGGCTGGAAACACCATATATTTT.

The chain has TRBV19 and TRBJ2-4, with 8 bases that match TRBD1. CDR1 is LNHDA, CDR2 SQIVND, per germline (reference sequence). With V trimmed by 5 bases and J by 3 bases, 3 bases remained unmatched. This CDR3 is 14 amino acids long. Written as DNA, the CDR3 is TGTGCCAGTAGTGCCGGGACAGGCAAAAACATTCAGTACTTC. The encoded protein is CASSAGTGKNIQYF. Full variable domain (outside the CDR3, taken from reference TRBV19 and TRBJ2-4): DGGITQSPKYLFRKEGQNVTLSCEQNLNHDAMYWYRQDPGQGLRLIYYSQIVNDFQKGDIAEGYSVSREKKESFPLTVTSAQKNPTAFYLCASSAGTGKNIQYFGAGTRLSVL.

The sample holds a few counts of this clone. The chain uses TRBV7-2 and TRBJ1-1; 8 bases are a match to TRBD1. This CDR3 spans 17 amino acids. The V gene end was trimmed by 4 bases and the J gene end by 2 bases; junction bases not matched to a gene: 12. CDR1 and CDR2 from the germline V gene are SGHTA and FQGNSA. CDR3 coding DNA: TGTGCCAGCAGCTCATCCCGAGGGACAGGAATAAACACTGAAGCTTTCTTT. Translating gives CASSSSRGTGINTEAFF.

This clone was counted between two and nine times. The chain employs TRBV18 and TRBJ1-5; 9 bases map to TRBD1. The CDR3 runs 16 residues. The junction had 7 bases not matched to a gene; V was cut back by 0 bases and J by 7 bases. The germline V gene encodes CDR1 KGHSH and CDR2 LQKENI. CDR3 DNA: TGTGCCAGCTCACCACCGGAATCCGGACAGGGGCAGCCCCAGCATTTT. It translates to CASSPPESGQGQPQHF.

The chain employs TRBV6-5 and TRBJ2-5; 7 bases line up with TRBD2. The length of the CDR3 is 13 residues. The junction had 3 bases not matched to a gene; V was cut back by 8 bases and J by 0 bases. Per the germline V gene, CDR1 is MNHEY and CDR2 is SVGAGI. The CDR3 protein is CASPGTNQETQYF. The CDR3 DNA follows: TGTGCCAGCCCGGGGACTAACCAAGAGACCCAGTACTTC.

The V and J genes are TRBV18 and TRBJ1-1; no clear D gene. Germline CDR1 and CDR2: KGHSH and LQKENI. This CDR3 contains 15 residues. V gave up 0 bases and J gave up 3 bases, with 11 bases separating them. The CDR3 sequence is CASSPPFRSYTEAFF. The CDR3 DNA sequence: TGTGCCAGCTCACCACCCTTCCGGAGTTACACTGAAGCTTTCTTT.

V and J are TRBV24-1 and TRBJ1-1, with TRBD1 matching over 9 bases. V was pared by 8 bases and J by 2 bases, with 17 bases of the junction left unmatched. Looked up from germline, CDR1 is KGHDR and CDR2 is SFDVKD. This CDR3 spans 18 amino acids. CDR3 region: CATTGWTGASTLNTEAFF. The CDR3 nucleotides read TGTGCCACCACCGGATGGACAGGGGCGTCCACCTTAAACACTGAAGCTTTCTTT.

The chain employs TRBV2 and TRBJ2-3; TRBD1 is a possible D gene (6 bases). With 6 bases removed from V and 0 bases from J, the gap between germline ends came to 19 bases. Looked up from germline, CDR1 is SNHLY and CDR2 is FYNNEI. CDR3 length: 17 amino acids. The DNA of the CDR3 is TGTGCCAGCAGGAGTTACTTGGACAGACCTAGCACAGATACGCAGTATTTT. Translation: CASRSYLDRPSTDTQYF.

This clone was seen a single time. V usage is TRBV2 and J usage is TRBJ1-4; 8 positions match TRBD1. CDR3 length equals 15 residues. With V trimmed by 5 bases and J by 8 bases, 10 bases remained unmatched. CDR1 SNHLY and CDR2 FYNNEI come from the germline V gene. CDR3 loop: CASSPRTGLGEKLFF. In nucleotides, the CDR3 is TGTGCCAGCAGTCCCCGGACAGGGTTGGGGGAAAAACTGTTTTTT.

This sequence joins TRBV9 and TRBJ1-5; no firm D call. Germline values: CDR1 SGDLS, CDR2 YYNGEE. The CDR3 consists of 15 residues. V lost 3 bases and J lost 0, with 10 bases in between. Here the CDR3 reads CASSADTFSNQPQHF. CDR3 bases: TGTGCCAGCAGCGCCGACACCTTTAGCAATCAGCCCCAGCATTTT.

This clone was detected only once. The CDR3 loop is CATSDFAGGQNIQYF. CDR3 nucleotides: TGTGCCACCAGTGATTTTGCAGGGGGCCAAAACATTCAGTACTTC. The rearrangement links TRBV24-1 to TRBJ2-4; 8 nucleotides align to TRBD1. The CDR3 sequence is 15 residues long. J gave up 5 bases and V 1 base, and 3 bases lay outside the gene matches. Germline CDR1 and CDR2: KGHDR and SFDVKD.

Notes on this clone: The identical CDR3 is also encoded by other nucleotide sequences in the sample. The chain has TRBV11-2 and TRBJ2-3; D unclear. Germline V gives CDR1 SGHAT, CDR2 FQNNGV. Between the trimmed V and J ends, which lost 5 bases and 1 base, there was a span of 7 bases. The CDR3 runs to 13 residues. The CDR3 protein is CASSPPGTDTQYF. CDR3 bases: TGTGCCAGCAGCCCCCCGGGCACAGATACGCAGTATTTT.

The V gene is TRBV30, the J gene TRBJ1-4, with no clear D. The CDR3 is made up of 12 amino acids. Trimming took 3 bases from V and 7 from J, leaving 9 bases between them. Germline V gene sequence: CDR1 GTSNPN, CDR2 SVGIG (reference sequence). CDR3 in amino acids: CAWRGTVEKLFF. The DNA of the CDR3 is TGTGCCTGGAGAGGAACAGTTGAAAAACTGTTTTTT.

The chain uses TRBV6-2 or TRBV6-3 and TRBJ1-1; no clear D gene. The CDR3 runs to 14 residues. Germline V gives CDR1 MNHEY, CDR2 SVGEGT. Deletions cut 0 bases from V and 0 bases from J, with 5 bases between. The CDR3 reads CASSYSSMNTEAFF. For the CDR3, the DNA is TGTGCCAGCAGTTACTCCTCTATGAACACTGAAGCTTTCTTT.